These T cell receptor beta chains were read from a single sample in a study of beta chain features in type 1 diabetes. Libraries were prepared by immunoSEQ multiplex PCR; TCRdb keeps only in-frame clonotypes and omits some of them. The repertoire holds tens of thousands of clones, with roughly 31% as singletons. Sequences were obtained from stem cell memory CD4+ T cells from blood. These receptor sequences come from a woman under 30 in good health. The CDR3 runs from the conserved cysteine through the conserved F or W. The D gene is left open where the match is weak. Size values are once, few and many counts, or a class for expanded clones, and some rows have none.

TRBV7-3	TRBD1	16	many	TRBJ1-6	CASSMGQGATNSPLHF	TGTGCCAGCAGCATGGGACAGGGGGCCACAAATTCACCCCTCCACTTT
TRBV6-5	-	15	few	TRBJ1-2	CASRSPTGPNYGYTF	TGTGCCAGCAGGTCCCCCACAGGGCCGAACTATGGCTACACCTTC
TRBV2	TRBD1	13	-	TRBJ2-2	CASSGQGFGELFF	TGTGCCAGCAGCGGACAGGGGTTCGGGGAGCTGTTTTTT
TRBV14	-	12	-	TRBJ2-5	CASSPAAGVQYF	TGTGCCAGCAGTCCTGCTGCCGGAGTCCAGTACTTC
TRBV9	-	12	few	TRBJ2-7	CASSEDQREQYF	TGTGCCAGCAGCGAGGATCAGCGCGAGCAGTACTTC
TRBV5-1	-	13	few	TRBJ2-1	CASSRLEDNEQFF	TGCGCCAGCAGTAGGCTAGAAGACAATGAGCAGTTCTTC
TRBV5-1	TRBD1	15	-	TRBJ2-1	CASSLGQTSYNEQFF	TGCGCCAGCAGCCTGGGACAGACCTCCTACAATGAGCAGTTCTTC
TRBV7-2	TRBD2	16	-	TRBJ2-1	CASSQRGLAAYNEQFF	TGTGCCAGCAGCCAACGAGGGCTAGCGGCCTACAATGAGCAGTTCTTC
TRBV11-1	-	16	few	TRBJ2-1	CASRRTRWGGGNEQFF	TGTGCCAGCAGGAGGACTCGTTGGGGAGGGGGCAATGAGCAGTTCTTC
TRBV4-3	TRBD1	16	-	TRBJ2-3	CASSETGTGAPDTQYF	TGCGCCAGCAGCGAAACCGGGACAGGGGCCCCGGATACGCAGTATTTT
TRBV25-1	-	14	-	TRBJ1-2	CASSEQGWGYGYTF	TGTGCCAGCAGTGAGCAGGGATGGGGCTATGGCTACACCTTC
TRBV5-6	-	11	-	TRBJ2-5	CASSSQETQYF	TGTGCCAGCAGCTCTCAAGAGACCCAGTACTTC
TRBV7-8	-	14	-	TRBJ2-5	CASSLGVGAETQYF	TGTGCCAGCAGCTTAGGAGTGGGGGCAGAGACCCAGTACTTC
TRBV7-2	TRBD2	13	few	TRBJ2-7	CASSSPNGREQYF	TGTGCCAGCAGCTCGCCCAACGGGAGGGAGCAGTACTTC
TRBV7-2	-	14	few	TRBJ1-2	CASSRGARNYGYTF	TGTGCCAGCAGCCGGGGGGCAAGGAACTATGGCTACACCTTC
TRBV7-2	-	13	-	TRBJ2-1	CASSLGSAASQFF	TGTGCCAGCAGCTTAGGGTCGGCGGCCTCTCAGTTCTTC
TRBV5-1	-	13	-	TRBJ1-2	CASSLDRVGGYTF	TGCGCCAGCAGCTTGGACCGGGTAGGAGGCTACACCTTC
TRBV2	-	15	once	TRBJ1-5	CASSKDTPSNQPQHF	TGTGCCAGCAGCAAGGACACTCCTAGCAATCAGCCCCAGCATTTT
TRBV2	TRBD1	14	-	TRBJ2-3	CASSNRGSADTQYF	TGTGCCAGCAGCAACAGGGGTTCCGCAGATACGCAGTATTTT
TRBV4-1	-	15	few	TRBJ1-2	CASSQDGSPRYGYTF	TGCGCCAGCAGCCAAGATGGGAGCCCGCGTTATGGCTACACCTTC
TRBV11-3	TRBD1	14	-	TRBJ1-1	CASTLGQGYTEAFF	TGTGCCAGCACCCTTGGACAGGGATACACTGAAGCTTTCTTT
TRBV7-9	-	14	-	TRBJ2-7	CASSLDAGTYEQYF	TGTGCCAGCAGCTTAGACGCCGGTACCTACGAGCAGTACTTC
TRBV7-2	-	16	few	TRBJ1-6	CASSLTGDPYNSPLHF	TGTGCCAGCAGCTTAACGGGGGACCCCTATAATTCACCCCTCCACTTT
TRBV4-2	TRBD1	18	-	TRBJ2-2	CASSRSIGQGPRTGELFF	TGTGCCAGCAGCCGCTCAATTGGACAGGGGCCGCGCACCGGGGAGCTGTTTTTT
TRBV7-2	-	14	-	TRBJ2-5	CASSREIGQETQYF	TGTGCCAGCAGCCGGGAAATTGGTCAAGAGACCCAGTACTTC
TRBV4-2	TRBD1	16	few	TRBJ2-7	CASSQELTGALYEQYF	TGTGCCAGCAGCCAGGAACTGACAGGGGCCCTCTACGAGCAGTACTTC
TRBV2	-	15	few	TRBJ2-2	CASSDQGMRSGELFF	TGTGCCAGCAGTGACCAGGGAATGAGGAGCGGGGAGCTGTTTTTT
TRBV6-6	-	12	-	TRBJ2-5	CASRSVQETQYF	TGTGCCAGCAGATCGGTCCAAGAGACCCAGTACTTC
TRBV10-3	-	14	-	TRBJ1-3	CAISEGGSGNTIYF	TGTGCCATCAGTGAAGGGGGCTCTGGAAACACCATATATTTT
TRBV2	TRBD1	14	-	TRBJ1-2	CASSEGQGNYGYTF	TGTGCCAGCAGTGAAGGACAGGGAAACTATGGCTACACCTTC
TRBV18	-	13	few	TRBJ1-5	CASSPRGSQPQHF	TGTGCCAGCTCACCGAGGGGGAGTCAGCCCCAGCATTTT
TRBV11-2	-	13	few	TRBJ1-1	CASSKHENTEAFF	TGTGCCAGCTCCAAACACGAGAACACTGAAGCTTTCTTT
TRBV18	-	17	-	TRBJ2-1	CASSPGVSSRYYNEQFF	TGTGCCAGCTCACCAGGAGTGTCTAGCCGATATTACAATGAGCAGTTCTTC
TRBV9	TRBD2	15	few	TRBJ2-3	CASSSSAGGTDTQYF	TGTGCCAGCAGCAGTAGTGCGGGGGGCACAGATACGCAGTATTTT
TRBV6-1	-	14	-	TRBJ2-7	CASSVTGRAYEQYF	TGTGCCAGCAGTGTAACAGGGCGAGCCTACGAGCAGTACTTC
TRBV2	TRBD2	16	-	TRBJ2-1	CASRAPGLAGQGEQFF	TGTGCCAGCAGGGCCCCTGGACTAGCGGGTCAAGGAGAGCAGTTCTTC
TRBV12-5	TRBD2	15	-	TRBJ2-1	CASGGRGGSYNEQFF	TGTGCTAGTGGCGGACGGGGGGGCTCCTACAATGAGCAGTTCTTC
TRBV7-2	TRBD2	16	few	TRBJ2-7	CASSLAYAGGPSEQYF	TGTGCCAGCAGCTTAGCATACGCGGGAGGGCCATCCGAGCAGTACTTC
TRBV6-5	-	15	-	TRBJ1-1	CASSYGDRGDTEAFF	TGTGCCAGCAGTTACGGCGACAGAGGAGACACTGAAGCTTTCTTT
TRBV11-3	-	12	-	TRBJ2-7	CASRGSGLEQYF	TGTGCCAGCAGGGGTAGCGGTCTCGAGCAGTACTTC
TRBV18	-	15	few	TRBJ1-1	CASSPPGVRITEAFF	TGTGCCAGCTCACCCCCAGGGGTTCGGATCACTGAAGCTTTCTTT
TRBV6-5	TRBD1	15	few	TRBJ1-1	CASSPGGSVNTEAFF	TGTGCCAGCAGCCCAGGGGGCAGCGTGAACACTGAAGCTTTCTTT
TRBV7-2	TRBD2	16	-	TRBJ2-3	CASSYLLAGGEDTQYF	TGTGCCAGCAGCTACCTCCTAGCGGGGGGGGAAGATACGCAGTATTTT
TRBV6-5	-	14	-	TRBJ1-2	CASSYSNRLYGYTF	TGTGCCAGCAGTTACTCGAACAGGCTCTATGGCTACACCTTC